The 29 T cell receptor beta chains listed next were all sequenced from one sample in a study of T cell repertoires in cytomegalovirus infection. MiXCR, applied by TCRdb to the reads, yields one record per CDR3 protein. Of 480,000 or so distinct CDR3 sequences in the sample, approximately 10% are singletons; the top ten hold 9.5% to 13%. Material: PBMCs. These receptors were taken from a human donor in good health (CMV status not recorded). Some clones in this sample may be carry-over from other donors' samples.

The sample holds many counts of this clonotype. The chain recombines TRBV12-5 with TRBJ2-1, with TRBD2 as a possible D gene (6 bases). The ends were cut back, 7 bases at V and 3 bases at J, with 16 bases in the middle. Germline loops: CDR1 LGHNT, CDR2 FRNRAP. This CDR3 has 15 amino acids. The CDR3 loop reads CASVGGGGVYNEQFF. DNA for the CDR3: TGTGCTAGTGTTGGAGGCGGCGGGGTCTACAATGAGCAGTTCTTC.

The chain joins TRBV18 to TRBJ1-2; 8 nucleotides match TRBD1. The CDR3 is 18 residues long. Germline trimming cut 5 bases from V and 2 bases from J; bases unmatched to any gene: 16. Looked up from germline, CDR1 is KGHSH and CDR2 is LQKENI. CDR3 nucleotide sequence: TGTGCCAGCTCATCTTCAGGGGGCTCCATGAAATTAAACTATGGCTACACCTTC. Protein product: CASSSSGGSMKLNYGYTF.

This clonotype was recorded at least ten times. V usage is TRBV18 and J usage is TRBJ1-6, with D possibly matching TRBD1 (6 bases). Germline CDR1 KGHSH, CDR2 LQKENI. CDR3 length equals 16 residues. V was pared by 5 bases and J by 0 bases, with 11 bases between. The CDR3 sequence is CASSSKQGSYNSPLHF. Written as DNA, the CDR3 is TGTGCCAGCTCATCGAAACAGGGCTCCTATAATTCACCCCTCCACTTT.

Many counts were recorded for this clonotype. V usage is TRBV12-5 and J usage is TRBJ2-7; D not resolved. CDR1 is LGHNT and CDR2 is FRNRAP in the germline V gene. The CDR3 sequence is 11 residues long. V lost 6 bases, J lost 6 bases, and 9 bases lay in between. CDR3 DNA: TGTGCTAGTGGCATCGGCGGCGAGCAGTACTTC. It specifies CASGIGGEQYF.

The chain links TRBV20-1 to TRBJ2-7; 7 nucleotides line up with TRBD2. This CDR3 region has 11 residues. Germline assignment: CDR1 DFQATT and CDR2 SNEGSKA (reference sequence). The CDR3 sequence is CTPSGGGEQYF. As DNA, the CDR3 is TGCACTCCTTCTGGGGGGGGCGAGCAGTACTTC.

V gene TRBV28 combines with J gene TRBJ1-5; tentatively, D is TRBD1 (6 bases). V was cut by 2 bases and J by 4 bases, with 12 bases left in between. CDR3 length: 15 residues. CDR1 MDHEN and CDR2 SYDVKM come from the germline V gene. The CDR3, as DNA: TGTGCCAGCAGTTTAAGGGGGGTGGCTAATCAGCCCCAGCATTTT. Protein sequence: CASSLRGVANQPQHF.

V usage is TRBV30 and J usage is TRBJ2-1; TRBD1 matches at 8 bases. Trimming cost V 2 bases and J 0 bases; bases outside gene matches: 3. The CDR3 totals 15 residues. Germline V CDR1 and CDR2: GTSNPN, SVGIG (reference sequence). CDR3 coding DNA: TGTGCCTGGAGTAGGGACAGGATCTCCTACAATGAGCAGTTCTTC. Its translation is CAWSRDRISYNEQFF.

In its sample, this clonotype was seen many times. The J gene is TRBJ1-1, the V gene TRBV18, with TRBD1 matching over 11 bases. Germline CDR1 is KGHSH and CDR2 is LQKENI. V was clipped by 3 bases and J by 6 bases; unmatched bases: 9. The CDR3 is 16 amino acids. The CDR3 bases are TGTGCCAGCTCACCCCCGGGACAGGGGGGCTGGTCTGAAGCTTTCTTT. Translation: CASSPPGQGGWSEAFF.

The sample holds many counts of this clonotype. The CDR3 nucleotides are TGTGCCAGCAGCCCCCTAACTAGCGGGGGGGCTGGCGGGGAGCTGTTTTTT. Amino acid sequence: CASSPLTSGGAGGELFF. The chain has TRBV7-3 and TRBJ2-2, with 13 positions matching TRBD2. Germline assignment: CDR1 SGHTA and CDR2 FQGTGA. CDR3 length: 17 amino acids. V shed 5 bases and J 7 bases; nucleotides not matched to a gene: 10.

This clonotype was seen ten or more times. The chain recombines TRBV6-5 with TRBJ1-6, with a possible D match to TRBD1 (6 bases). CDR3 length: 15 residues. Germline V CDR1 and CDR2: MNHEY, SVGAGI. The V and J ends lost 0 bases and 16 bases respectively, with 19 bases between them. CDR3 DNA sequence: TGTGCCAGCAGTTACTCATTGGGACACCGAACGTCTCTCCACTTT. It codes for CASSYSLGHRTSLHF.

This clonotype was counted only a few times. In DNA, the CDR3 is TGTGCCAGCAGCTTGGTTCAGGACATGAACTACGAGCAGTACTTC. Translating gives CASSLVQDMNYEQYF. The chain has TRBV5-6 and TRBJ2-7; TRBD1 might be the D (5 bases). Germline CDR1 is SGHDT and CDR2 is YYEEEE. V shed 0 bases and J shed 3 bases, with 13 bases lying between them. This CDR3 has 15 amino acids.

This clonotype has ten or more counts. This rearrangement joins TRBV7-2 to TRBJ1-5; D ambiguous. CDR1 SGHTA and CDR2 FQGNSA come from the germline V gene. The CDR3 length is 16 residues. Trimming pared 1 base from V and 1 base from J, leaving 11 bases between. DNA of the CDR3: TGTGCCAGCAGCTTAGAAGACATCAGGAGCAATCAGCCCCAGCATTTT. Its translation: CASSLEDIRSNQPQHF.

This clonotype has more than one count but fewer than ten. This chain joins TRBV20-1 and TRBJ1-2; TRBD1 agrees at 8 bases. Unmatched junction bases numbered 9, after V lost 6 bases and J lost 3 bases. The germline V gene encodes CDR1 DFQATT and CDR2 SNEGSKA (reference sequence). CDR3 length: 14 amino acids. The CDR3 is CSAPRDRTDYGYTF. The CDR3 coding sequence is TGCAGTGCCCCGCGGGACAGGACTGACTATGGCTACACCTTC.

The table lists this clonotype with many counts. The chain couples TRBV7-8 to TRBJ2-5; possible D gene TRBD2, 6 bases. V was shortened by 3 bases and J by 5 bases, with 13 bases between the two germline ends. The CDR3 covers 14 residues. CDR1 and CDR2 from the germline V gene are SGHVS and FQNEAQ. The CDR3 nucleotides read TGTGCCAGCAGCTTCGCGGGGCCGAAGGAGACCCAGTACTTC. This sequence encodes CASSFAGPKETQYF.

This clonotype was counted only a few times. The chain employs TRBV29-1 and TRBJ1-1, with 7 bases identical to TRBD1. The CDR3 length is 12 residues. Germline V gene lookup returns CDR1 SQVTM and CDR2 ANQGSEA. V dropped 4 bases and J dropped 5; count of bases not matched to a gene: 4. CDR3 amino acids: CSVGQGETEAFF. In nucleotides, the CDR3 is TGCAGCGTTGGACAGGGTGAAACTGAAGCTTTCTTT.

There are many counts of this clonotype. The chain employs TRBV19 and TRBJ1-1, with 8 bases identical to TRBD1. The CDR3 extends over 14 amino acids. J lost 0 bases, V lost 3 bases, and 0 bases had no gene match. Germline CDR1 LNHDA, CDR2 SQIVND (reference sequence). The CDR3, as DNA: TGTGCCAGTAGTATGGGACAGGTGAACACTGAAGCTTTCTTT. As protein: CASSMGQVNTEAFF.

This clonotype was seen many times. Here the CDR3 reads CASGFMMNTEAFF. CDR3 DNA: TGTGCCAGCGGCTTCATGATGAACACTGAAGCTTTCTTT. The gene calls are TRBV6-1 and TRBJ1-1; D call uncertain. The CDR3 covers 13 residues. Trimming removed 8 bases at V and 0 bases at J, with 10 bases between. Germline V gene sequence: CDR1 MNHNS, CDR2 SASEGT.

The chain links TRBV29-1 to TRBJ2-5, with D possibly being TRBD1 (5 bases). The CDR3 sequence is 15 residues long. CDR1 is SQVTM, CDR2 ANQGSEA, per germline. Deletions cut 7 bases from V and 1 base from J, with 19 bases between. The DNA of the CDR3 is TGCAGCGCCGGTGGGCAGGGAACTTCCCAAGAGACCCAGTACTTC. Translated, it gives CSAGGQGTSQETQYF.

This clonotype was picked up many times. The chain has TRBV7-9 and TRBJ1-2; TRBD1 aligns across 7 bases. J gave up 6 bases and V 5 bases, and 6 bases lay outside the gene matches. In germline, CDR1 is SEHNR, CDR2 FQNEAQ (reference sequence). The CDR3 has 13 amino acids. CDR3 DNA sequence: TGTGCCAGCAGCGTACTCAGGGGGAATGGCTACACCTTC. Amino acid sequence: CASSVLRGNGYTF. The full variable domain, its missing parts supplied by reference TRBV7-9 and TRBJ1-2, is DTGVSQNPRHKITKRGQNVTFRCDPISEHNRLYWYRQTLGQGPEFLTYFQNEAQLEKSRLLSDRFSAERPKGSFSTLEIQRTEQGDSAMYLCASSVLRGNGYTFGSGTRLTVV.

This clonotype was seen more than once but under ten times. One end of the junction is discordant with germline, which a read error may explain. The V gene is TRBV20-1, the J gene TRBJ1-6; D is perhaps TRBD1 (5 bases). CDR1 and CDR2 (germline): DFQATT, SNEGSKA (reference sequence). CDR3 length: 10 residues. Here the CDR3 reads CSARQRDEGF. CDR3 sequence (DNA): TGCAGTGCTAGGCAACGGGACGAGGGGTTT.

This clonotype has a count of ten or more. This rearrangement joins TRBV5-1 to TRBJ2-1; 7 bases are shared with TRBD1. Germline CDR1 and CDR2: SGHRS and YFSETQ. The CDR3 is 13 residues long. The V segment lost 2 bases and the J segment 6 bases; nucleotides outside the gene matches: 2. The CDR3 DNA is TGCGCCAGCAGCTTCCGGGACAGCAATGAGCAGTTCTTC. Protein: CASSFRDSNEQFF.

This clonotype was seen ten or more times. The chain employs TRBV10-3 and TRBJ2-3, with unresolved D. The CDR3 contains 11 residues. Trimming stripped 6 bases from V and 2 bases from J, with 3 bases between. CDR1 and CDR2 (germline): ENHRY, SYGVKD. CDR3 sequence: CAISLTDTQYF. CDR3 coding DNA: TGTGCCATCAGCCTCACAGATACGCAGTATTTT.

This clonotype was seen at least ten times. This chain connects TRBV29-1 to TRBJ2-7; D is unresolved. Germline V lookup: CDR1 SQVTM, CDR2 ANQGSEA. V was pared by 6 bases and J by 0 bases, with 12 bases between. The CDR3 contains 13 residues. CDR3 nucleotide sequence: TGCAGCGTCGCCCGGGCGGTCTCCTACGAGCAGTACTTC. Translating gives CSVARAVSYEQYF.

This clonotype was found a few times. The chain carries TRBV20-1 and TRBJ2-1, with 10 nucleotides matching TRBD2. There are 14 residues in the CDR3. V shed 5 bases, J shed 6 bases, and the junction held 7 bases outside the gene matches. The germline V gene encodes CDR1 DFQATT and CDR2 SNEGSKA (reference sequence). The CDR3 sequence: CSASGAGGGNEQFF. The CDR3 region has the DNA TGCAGTGCTTCAGGAGCGGGAGGGGGCAATGAGCAGTTCTTC.

With regard to this clonotype: This clone may be a read error of a much larger clone one base away. V is TRBV11-3 and J is TRBJ2-1; TRBD1 aligns across 9 bases. After removal of 3 bases from V and 6 bases from J, the junction contained 6 bases not matched to a gene. This CDR3 has 15 residues. Germline V gene lookup returns CDR1 SGHNT and CDR2 YENEEA. This CDR3 is CASSLPQGAFNEQFF. CDR3 bases: TGTGCCAGCAGCTTGCCACAGGGGGCGTTCAATGAGCAGTTCTTC.

The sample holds a few counts of this clonotype. The gene calls are TRBV2 and TRBJ2-5; TRBD2 is a possible D gene (6 bases). Germline V lookup: CDR1 SNHLY, CDR2 FYNNEI. Trimming left V 7 bases short and J 2 bases short, with 14 bases between. The CDR3 consists of 14 residues. CDR3: CASNIRELQETQYF. For the CDR3, the DNA is TGTGCCAGCAACATCCGGGAGCTACAAGAGACCCAGTACTTC.

This clonotype was detected many times. V is TRBV29-1 and J is TRBJ2-7; no reliable D call. Trimming left V 0 bases short and J 2 bases short, with 11 bases between. Looked up from germline, CDR1 is SQVTM and CDR2 is ANQGSEA. This CDR3 comprises 14 residues. The CDR3 DNA sequence: TGCAGCGTTGAAGATGAGTCTTACCCCTACGAGCAGTACTTC. Its translation: CSVEDESYPYEQYF.

This rearrangement joins TRBV4-1 to TRBJ2-3; D is possibly TRBD1 or TRBD2 (6 bases each). Germline lookup yields CDR1 MGHRA and CDR2 YSYEKL. V was cut by 1 base and J by 3 bases, with 14 bases left in between. The CDR3 spans 16 residues. DNA of the CDR3: TGCGCCAGCAGCCAAGGTTACGGGGGCGGGACAGATACGCAGTATTTT. It is translated as CASSQGYGGGTDTQYF.

This clonotype was observed many times. The rearrangement uses TRBV7-3 and TRBJ2-2, with 10 bases aligning to TRBD1. The CDR3 loop spans 13 amino acids. Germline CDR1 and CDR2: SGHTA and FQGTGA. V dropped 6 bases and J dropped 5; count of bases not matched to a gene: 0. CDR3 protein: CASRGQGTGELFF. In DNA, the CDR3 is TGTGCCAGCAGGGGACAGGGGACCGGGGAGCTGTTTTTT.